This TCR beta chain stems from a study of blood T cell repertoires in COVID-19. Study-level background: Sample material is recorded as cDNA or gDNA derived from T cells, B-cell-depleted T cells, or PBMCs.

Enrollment of patients from Seattle took place during active infection, with longitudinal follow-up. Original handling: Nucleated cell counts were estimated from reference gene primer amplification. The method was immunoSEQ multiplex PCR; TCRdb's version includes in-frame clones alone and lacks a portion of them. D and trimming were read from the DNA, whereas the V and J calls and clone size are those reported in that table. The table records more than 200,000 clones, more than 85% of them present only once. This CDR3 region has 14 residues. V gave up 0 bases and J gave up 7 bases; unmatched junction bases: 5. Germline CDR1 is SGHAT and CDR2 is FQNNGV.

The material sequenced was peripheral blood. The chain is built from TRBV11-2 and TRBJ1-2; 7 bases agree with TRBD1. The TCR sequence derives from a woman aged 45-65 years with COVID-19, enrolled during active disease. The CDR3 region has the DNA TGTGCCAGCAGCTTAGAGTTGCAGGGGGGTGGCTACACCTTC. This codes for CASSLELQGGGYTF.